This TCR beta chain was recovered during a study of cytomegalovirus exposure and HLA in healthy donors. Germline CDR1 and CDR2: SGHRS and YFSETQ. V dropped 0 bases and J dropped 2 bases, with 8 bases sitting between them. The CDR3 spans 14 residues. This table comes from immunoSEQ multiplex PCR, and its TCRdb copy is limited to in-frame clones, with some not included. The sample has some 140,000 clones, approximately 85% seen once. The sample taken for sequencing was PBMCs. The chain recombines TRBV5-1 with TRBJ1-1; D is ambiguous. The receptor was derived from a woman aged 25 to 39 in good health and CMV-seronegative. The CDR3 protein is CASSLEGGNTEAFF. CDR3 nucleotide sequence: TGCGCCAGCAGCTTGGAAGGAGGTAACACTGAAGCTTTCTTT.